The T cell receptor beta chain described here comes from a study of T cell changes during pregnancy in multiple sclerosis. Per germline, CDR1 SGHRS and CDR2 YFSETQ. Germline trimming cut 4 bases from V and 1 base from J; bases unmatched to any gene: 5. The CDR3 loop spans 16 amino acids. Profiled with immunoSEQ multiplex PCR; TCRdb holds only in-frame clones, not every one. The sample lists around 72,000 clones, about nine tenths occurring once. The source material was CD4+ T cells from peripheral blood mononuclear cells, sampled before pregnancy. The receptor was isolated from a female donor with multiple sclerosis, enrolled in a pregnancy study. The V call is TRBV5-1, the J call TRBJ2-3; 11 nucleotides line up with TRBD2. CDR3 nucleotide sequence: TGCGCCAGCAGCCCTGGGACTAGCGGCGGCACAGATACGCAGTATTTT. Translated, it gives CASSPGTSGGTDTQYF.